What follows describes a single T cell receptor beta chain. Time point defined: persistent/refractory GD, antithyroid drugs over 5 years with positive TRAb. The TCR library was made from RNA extracted from PBMCs. With EDTA tubes as the receptacles, around 10 milliliters of peripheral blood were drawn. These data belong to a study of regulatory T cells in long-lasting Graves disease. In building TCR beta libraries, iRepertoire HTBI primers were used together with Arm-PCR of CDR3 regions. How the authors handled the data: Detected in the samples were 55 to 65 TRBV and around 15 TRBJ segments. TCRdb re-analysed the multiplex PCR reads in MiXCR, keeping a single row per CDR3 protein. TCRdb's processing, not the authors', yielded these V and J calls. This sample has 350,000 to 500,000 distinct CDR3 sequences, with approximately 22% found just once. This receptor was taken from a female donor with Graves disease. The source material was peripheral blood mononuclear cells (PBMCs), sampled when the disease was refractory, from a patient treated with antithyroid drugs.

This CDR3 is CSVDQDRGGSYEQYF. CDR3 bases: TGCAGCGTTGATCAAGACAGGGGGGGATCCTACGAGCAGTACTTC. The chain carries TRBV29-1 and TRBJ2-7; 9 bases match TRBD1. The CDR3 runs to 15 residues. The V gene's germline CDR1 is SQVTM and CDR2 ANQGSEA. Germline trimming cut 3 bases from V and 1 base from J; bases unmatched to any gene: 7.